A single sample is the source of the 10 T cell receptor beta chains below, sequenced in a study of beta chain features in type 1 diabetes. Expressed TCRB transcripts got sequenced, as all isolated RNA was reverse transcribed. Clones were read by immunoSEQ multiplex PCR, and TCRdb kept only the in-frame ones, dropping some. The sample consists of around 300,000 clones, 7.5% to 9.5% of them appearing once. Sequenced input: central memory CD4+ T cells from blood. The receptors here all came from a woman under 30 in good health.

V gene TRBV5-1 combines with J gene TRBJ1-3, with D uncertain. Germline-derived CDR1 and CDR2 are SGHRS and YFSETQ. V shed 4 bases and J shed 0 bases, with 8 bases lying between them. The CDR3 is 14 residues long. The CDR3 DNA reads TGCGCCAGCAGCCCGGGCAGCTCTGGAAACACCATATATTTT. The encoded protein is CASSPGSSGNTIYF.

This clone has more than one count but fewer than ten. This chain connects TRBV5-8 to TRBJ1-5; D may be TRBD1 (5 bases). Trimming left V 0 bases short and J 6 bases short, with 16 bases between. The CDR3 length is 16 residues. Germline lookup yields CDR1 SGHTS and CDR2 YDEGEE. The CDR3 protein is CASSLGDGRVTQPQHF. In DNA form, the CDR3 reads TGTGCCAGCAGCTTGGGTGATGGCAGGGTCACTCAGCCCCAGCATTTT.

The sample holds a few counts of this clone. The DNA of the CDR3 is TGTGCCAGCAGTTTAGACCCCCAAAGCACAGATACGCAGTATTTT. This translates into CASSLDPQSTDTQYF. The chain uses TRBV28 and TRBJ2-3; D gene unclear. This CDR3 has 15 amino acids. V lost 2 bases and J lost 0, with 9 bases in between. From germline, CDR1 is MDHEN and CDR2 SYDVKM.

This clone was seen a handful of times. The chain combines TRBV6-6 with TRBJ1-4; the D gene is possibly TRBD1 (5 bases). Trimming shortened V by 4 bases and J by 6 bases, and 9 bases separated the two germline ends. The CDR3 contains 13 residues. Germline values: CDR1 MNHNY, CDR2 SVGAGI (reference sequence). The DNA for the CDR3 is TGTGCCAGCAGTTTAGTAGGGGATGAAAAACTGTTTTTT. Its protein product is CASSLVGDEKLFF.

The chain is built from TRBV6-5 and TRBJ1-1, with D possibly TRBD1 on 5 matching bases. The V gene lost 6 bases and the J gene lost 8 bases, with 19 bases spanning the gap. CDR3 length equals 14 residues. Germline V gene lookup returns CDR1 MNHEY and CDR2 SVGAGI. The CDR3 coding sequence is TGTGCCAGCAGCCCGAACGGAGGGGCTACCGAAGCTTTCTTT. This encodes CASSPNGGATEAFF.

This CDR3 is CASSKSGLAGLYEQYF. CDR3 sequence (DNA): TGTGCCAGCAGCAAAAGTGGACTAGCGGGTCTATACGAGCAGTACTTC. The chain has TRBV21-1 and TRBJ2-7; the DNA was not used to check the table's D call, TRBD2. TRBV21-1 is flagged as a pseudogene. The CDR3 sequence is 16 residues long.

The chain has TRBV6-1 and TRBJ1-6; 9 bases agree with TRBD1. This CDR3 spans 15 amino acids. The J segment lost 7 bases and the V segment lost 6 bases, leaving 7 bases of the junction unmatched. CDR1 and CDR2 from the germline V gene are MNHNS and SASEGT. The CDR3: CASSLGTGPNSPLHF. CDR3 bases: TGTGCCAGCAGCTTAGGGACAGGGCCCAATTCACCCCTCCACTTT.

This clone was counted a few times. The gene calls are TRBV7-2 and TRBJ2-4, with 7 bases fitting TRBD1. Looked up from germline, CDR1 is SGHTA and CDR2 is FQGNSA. Germline trimming cut 5 bases from V and 0 bases from J; bases unmatched to any gene: 1. The length of the CDR3 is 14 residues. CDR3 region: CASSQGVAKNIQYF. CDR3 DNA: TGTGCCAGCAGCCAGGGGGTAGCCAAAAACATTCAGTACTTC.

Only a few counts were recorded for this clone. The chain uses TRBV6-6 and TRBJ2-7, with TRBD2 matching over 7 bases. V shed 0 bases and J 5 bases; nucleotides not matched to a gene: 10. Germline V gene lookup returns CDR1 MNHNY and CDR2 SVGAGI (reference sequence). The CDR3 loop spans 16 amino acids. In nucleotides, the CDR3 is TGTGCCAGCAGTTACTCGGGCGGCGGGAGAATCAACGAGCAGTACTTC. This translates into CASSYSGGGRINEQYF.

This clone has a handful of counts. This chain links TRBV29-1 with TRBJ1-1, with 8 bases lining up with TRBD1. The CDR3 is 12 residues long. With V trimmed by 5 bases and J by 7 bases, 6 bases remained unmatched. The germline CDR1 and CDR2 sequences are SQVTM and ANQGSEA. The DNA of the CDR3 is TGCAGCGTTCGTCAGGGGGCGGGTGAAGCTTTCTTT. This codes for CSVRQGAGEAFF.